This TCR beta chain was recovered during a study of post-analysis software for immune sequencing data. Unique molecular identifiers featured in each of the TCR beta cDNA libraries. One entry per CDR3 protein, called by TCRdb with MiXCR from the PCR reads. The data show about 620,000 distinct CDR3 sequences, 44% seen once. Germline lookup yields CDR1 DFQATT and CDR2 SNEGSKA (reference sequence). The CDR3 consists of 13 residues. Trimming left V 3 bases short and J 8 bases short, with 14 bases between. Study-wide findings and caveats: Relative to controls, patients had about five TRBV segments at higher frequency, with TRBV5-6, TRBV5-1 and TRBV20-1 among these.

Notes on this clonotype: Its cognate antigen is unknown.

The V gene is TRBV20-1, the J gene TRBJ2-4; the D gene is possibly TRBD2 (6 bases). Sequencing was performed on blood. The origin of this receptor is a girl aged 5 to 17 with multiple sclerosis. The CDR3 reads CSAREVTRDIQYF. The CDR3 region has the DNA TGCAGTGCTAGGGAGGTGACTAGGGACATTCAGTACTTC.